These 19 T cell receptor beta chains share one sample of origin, sequenced in a study of radiotherapy plus CTLA-4 blockade in lung cancer. Profiling relied on immunoSEQ multiplex PCR, and the TCRdb table lists in-frame clones only, not all of them. There are tens of thousands of clones in the sample; 80% to 85% occur only once, and 0.82% lies in the top ten. Material: peripheral blood, obtained from a patient treated with radiotherapy plus ipilimumab. These receptors originate from a human donor with non-small cell lung cancer who had stable disease on radiotherapy plus ipilimumab.

This chain links TRBV11-3 with TRBJ2-3; D possibly corresponds to TRBD1 (6 bases). This CDR3 has 16 residues. Germline V gene lookup returns CDR1 SGHNT and CDR2 YENEEA. V lost 5 bases and J 3 bases, leaving 18 bases between the germline ends. CDR3 loop: CASSPISGGLTDTQYF. In DNA, the CDR3 is TGTGCCAGCAGCCCGATCTCTGGGGGCCTGACAGATACGCAGTATTTT.

This chain joins TRBV27 and TRBJ2-3, with D tentatively TRBD2 (6 bases). Trimming left V 10 bases short and J 0 bases short, with 11 bases between. The CDR3 runs to 13 residues. Germline V gene data show CDR1 as MNHEY and CDR2 as SMNVEV (reference sequence). The CDR3 region is CAISDYSTDTQYF. The CDR3 nucleotides are TGTGCCATTTCGGACTATAGCACAGATACGCAGTATTTT.

The chain has TRBV14 and TRBJ2-4; D remains ambiguous. There are 11 residues in the CDR3. CDR1 SGHDN and CDR2 FVKESK come from the germline V gene. The V gene lost 2 bases and the J gene lost 8 bases, with 4 bases spanning the gap. The CDR3 is CASSQRDIQYF. The CDR3 coding sequence is TGTGCCAGCAGCCAACGGGACATTCAGTACTTC.

This rearrangement joins TRBV29-1 to TRBJ1-5, with TRBD1 identical over 7 bases. Per the germline V gene, CDR1 is SQVTM and CDR2 is ANQGSEA. This CDR3 contains 13 residues. V lost 6 bases to trimming and J lost 0 bases; unmatched junction nucleotides: 2. The DNA of the CDR3 is TGCAGCGTCGGGGACAGTAGCAATCAGCCCCAGCATTTT. Amino acid sequence: CSVGDSSNQPQHF.

This rearrangement joins TRBV28 to TRBJ1-5; 7 bases agree with TRBD1. Germline CDR1 is MDHEN and CDR2 is SYDVKM. This CDR3 comprises 18 residues. J gave up 0 bases and V 4 bases, and 12 bases lay outside the gene matches. The CDR3 protein is CASSSIGTAVYSNQPQHF. CDR3 nucleotide sequence: TGTGCCAGCAGTTCAATCGGGACAGCCGTTTATAGCAATCAGCCCCAGCATTTT.

V and J are TRBV5-8 and TRBJ2-3; 16 bases are a match to TRBD2. With 3 bases clipped from V and 4 bases from J, the junction kept 5 bases outside the gene matches. Germline V gene data show CDR1 as SGHTS and CDR2 as YDEGEE. This CDR3 contains 17 residues. CDR3 bases: TGTGCCAGCAGCTGGGGACTAGCGGGGGGGCGTCCAGATACGCAGTATTTT. Amino acid sequence: CASSWGLAGGRPDTQYF.

This clone was observed a single time. The chain is built from TRBV5-1 and TRBJ2-3; D ambiguous. Trimming shortened V by 0 bases and J by 11 bases, and 7 bases separated the two germline ends. Germline loops: CDR1 SGHRS, CDR2 YFSETQ. This CDR3 is built from 11 residues. DNA for the CDR3: TGCGCCAGCAGCTTGGCCTCGGAGCAGTATTTT. It encodes CASSLASEQYF. Using reference TRBV5-1 and TRBJ2-3 for the parts outside the CDR3, the full variable domain is KAGVTQTPRYLIKTRGQQVTLSCSPISGHRSVSWYQQTPGQGLQFLFEYFSETQRNKGNFPGRFSGRQFSNSRSEMNVSTLELGDSALYLCASSLASEQYFGPGTRLTVL.

The V and J genes are TRBV6-6 and TRBJ2-3, with 12 bases that match TRBD2. The junction had 3 bases not matched to a gene; V was cut back by 2 bases and J by 3 bases. The CDR3 is made up of 16 amino acids. Germline CDR1 reads MNHNY; CDR2 reads SVGAGI (reference sequence). DNA for the CDR3: TGTGCCAGCAGTTACACAACTAGCGGGAGGACAGATACGCAGTATTTT. It translates to CASSYTTSGRTDTQYF.

The chain is built from TRBV2 and TRBJ2-3, with 11 bases aligning to TRBD2. The CDR3 is 13 amino acids. Germline V gene lookup returns CDR1 SNHLY and CDR2 FYNNEI. V trimming: 9 bases; J trimming: 6 bases; junction bases outside the gene matches: 5. This CDR3 is CARTSGREDTQYF. The CDR3 DNA follows: TGTGCCAGAACTAGCGGGAGAGAGGATACGCAGTATTTT.

J is TRBJ2-1 and V is TRBV7-2; D uncertain. The V gene lost 1 base and the J gene lost 1 base, with 8 bases spanning the gap. CDR3 length: 15 amino acids. Germline CDR1 and CDR2: SGHTA and FQGNSA. The DNA of the CDR3 is TGTGCCAGCAGCTTAGACGCGACTTCCTACAATGAGCAGTTCTTC. Translation gives CASSLDATSYNEQFF.

CDR3 in amino acids: CSVRAGTGYEQYF. In DNA, the CDR3 is TGCAGCGTTCGTGCCGGGACAGGTTACGAGCAGTACTTC. The chain has TRBV29-1 and TRBJ2-7, with 8 bases lining up with TRBD1. V trimming: 5 bases; J trimming: 4 bases; junction bases outside the gene matches: 7. The CDR3 loop spans 13 amino acids. Germline V gene sequence: CDR1 SQVTM, CDR2 ANQGSEA.

The chain combines TRBV12-5 with TRBJ1-5, with 7 bases aligning to TRBD1. With 1 base clipped from V and 0 bases from J, the junction kept 12 bases outside the gene matches. The germline V gene has CDR1 LGHNT and CDR2 FRNRAP. The CDR3 has 19 amino acids. CDR3 bases: TGTGCTAGTGGTTTGGGGGGACAGTCACTCCCTTATAGCAATCAGCCCCAGCATTTT. As protein: CASGLGGQSLPYSNQPQHF. Using reference TRBV12-5 and TRBJ1-5 for the parts outside the CDR3, the full variable domain is DARVTQTPRHKVTEMGQEVTMRCQPILGHNTVFWYRQTMMQGLELLAYFRNRAPLDDSGMPKDRFSAEMPDATLATLKIQPSEPRDSAVYFCASGLGGQSLPYSNQPQHFGDGTRLSIL.

The V gene is TRBV27, the J gene TRBJ2-3, with 7 bases lining up with TRBD2. This CDR3 contains 14 residues. Per the germline V gene, CDR1 is MNHEY and CDR2 is SMNVEV (reference sequence). The trim removed 6 bases at V and 3 bases at J, leaving 6 bases unmatched. Written as DNA, the CDR3 is TGTGCCAGCAGCCTGAACGGGGGGACAGATACGCAGTATTTT. This translates into CASSLNGGTDTQYF.

V gene TRBV28 combines with J gene TRBJ2-1; D is unclear. This CDR3 contains 17 residues. CDR1 MDHEN and CDR2 SYDVKM come from the germline V gene. Trimming left V 2 bases short and J 4 bases short, with 18 bases between. CDR3 sequence: CASSLQPGRVRYNEQFF. The CDR3 DNA reads TGTGCCAGCAGTTTACAACCTGGTAGGGTTAGATACAATGAGCAGTTCTTC. Looking up the rest from reference TRBV28 and TRBJ2-1 gives the full variable domain: DVKVTQSSRYLVKRTGEKVFLECVQDMDHENMFWYRQDPGLGLRLIYFSYDVKMKEKGDIPEGYSVSREKKERFSLILESASTNQTSMYLCASSLQPGRVRYNEQFFGPGTRLTVL.

This CDR3 reads CASSHGGQYTGELFF. CDR3 bases: TGCGCCAGCAGCCACGGGGGGCAGTACACCGGGGAGCTGTTTTTT. V and J are TRBV4-1 and TRBJ2-2, with D tentatively TRBD2 (7 bases). Germline V lookup: CDR1 MGHRA, CDR2 YSYEKL. CDR3 length equals 15 residues. Trimming shortened V by 3 bases and J by 3 bases, and 11 bases separated the two germline ends.

In its sample, this clone was seen once. The CDR3 nucleotides read TGCGCCAGCAGCTTGGCGGCAGGGTTCGGGGAGCTGTTTTTT. This encodes CASSLAAGFGELFF. The rearrangement links TRBV5-1 to TRBJ2-2, with D perhaps matching TRBD1 (5 bases). The germline gives CDR1 SGHRS, CDR2 YFSETQ. V was shortened by 0 bases and J by 7 bases, with 10 bases between the two germline ends. The CDR3 length is 14 residues.

V usage is TRBV4-2 and J usage is TRBJ2-7; 7 bases fit TRBD2. The CDR3 sequence is 15 residues long. The trim removed 5 bases at V and 2 bases at J, leaving 9 bases unmatched. Germline loops: CDR1 LGHNA, CDR2 YNFKEQ. For the CDR3, the DNA is TGTGCCAGCAGCTCTGGGGGGGAGCATCCCTACGAGCAGTACTTC. Its protein product is CASSSGGEHPYEQYF.

J is TRBJ1-2 and V is TRBV9; D possibly corresponds to TRBD1 (5 bases). This CDR3 comprises 14 residues. CDR1 is SGDLS and CDR2 is YYNGEE in the germline V gene. The ends were cut back, 3 bases at V and 4 bases at J, with 13 bases in the middle. CDR3 DNA: TGTGCCAGCAGCGCCTCGGGACGGAGCTATGGCTACACCTTC. This sequence encodes CASSASGRSYGYTF.

The chain has TRBV5-4 and TRBJ2-2, with 13 bases that match TRBD2. The J segment lost 4 bases and the V segment lost 3 bases, leaving 3 bases of the junction unmatched. In germline, CDR1 is SGHNT, CDR2 YYREEE (reference sequence). The CDR3 loop spans 16 amino acids. CDR3 sequence (DNA): TGTGCCAGCAGCTGGGGACTAGCGGGACCCACCGGGGAGCTGTTTTTT. The encoded protein is CASSWGLAGPTGELFF.